The 17 T cell receptor beta chains listed next were all sequenced from one sample in a study of technical replicates of blood from several donors. TCRdb's copy holds only in-frame clones and misses some; the assay was immunoSEQ multiplex PCR. The sample holds about 16,000 clones, about 89% seen once. Sequencing was done on a sample of PBMCs. All receptors derive from a human donor in good health.

The V gene is TRBV25-1, the J gene TRBJ2-6, with D tentatively TRBD2 (6 bases). Trimming removed 4 bases at V and 4 bases at J, with 11 bases between. The length of the CDR3 is 15 residues. The germline gives CDR1 MGHDK, CDR2 SYGVNS. CDR3 in amino acids: CASSGLGIGANVLTF. In DNA form, the CDR3 reads TGTGCCAGCAGTGGACTAGGGATAGGGGCCAACGTCCTGACTTTC.

This clone was seen more than once but under ten times. The genes are TRBV4-1 and TRBJ1-1; D gene unclear. Looked up from germline, CDR1 is MGHRA and CDR2 is YSYEKL. The V end lost 0 bases, the J end lost 0 bases, and 8 bases lay between the germline ends. This CDR3 has 15 residues. The CDR3 sequence is CASSQERNMNTEAFF. The DNA for the CDR3 is TGCGCCAGCAGCCAAGAAAGAAACATGAACACTGAAGCTTTCTTT.

J is TRBJ2-3 and V is TRBV19, with TRBD2 identical over 8 bases. The CDR3 is 14 amino acids. J was trimmed by 4 bases and V by 7 bases; bases with no gene match: 7. Per germline, CDR1 LNHDA and CDR2 SQIVND (reference sequence). The CDR3 here is CASKREWVSDTQYF. CDR3 in DNA: TGTGCCAGTAAGCGGGAGTGGGTATCAGATACGCAGTATTTT.

The CDR3 DNA follows: TGTGCCAGCACCGGGGCAGGGGATCAGCCCCAGCATTTT. Translation: CASTGAGDQPQHF. V is TRBV25-1 and J is TRBJ1-5; perhaps TRBD1 as D (6 bases). CDR3 length: 13 amino acids. V dropped 7 bases and J dropped 5 bases, with 12 bases sitting between them. The germline V gene has CDR1 MGHDK and CDR2 SYGVNS.

This rearrangement joins TRBV9 to TRBJ2-7, with 8 positions matching TRBD1. V dropped 0 bases and J dropped 4; count of bases not matched to a gene: 3. CDR3 length: 14 residues. CDR1 is SGDLS and CDR2 is YYNGEE in the germline V gene. The CDR3 DNA reads as TGTGCCAGCAGCGTAGCCCAGGGGGCGTACGAGCAGTACTTC. Encoded protein: CASSVAQGAYEQYF.

V gene TRBV18 combines with J gene TRBJ2-3, with 10 bases aligning to TRBD2. Germline trimming cut 4 bases from V and 7 bases from J; bases unmatched to any gene: 8. There are 15 residues in the CDR3. Germline V gene sequence: CDR1 KGHSH, CDR2 LQKENI. This CDR3 reads CASSQASGSGNTQYF. The DNA for the CDR3 is TGTGCCAGCTCACAGGCTAGCGGGAGTGGAAATACGCAGTATTTT.

The chain uses TRBV7-9 and TRBJ1-2, with D perhaps TRBD1 (6 bases). The CDR3 sequence is 14 residues long. The V end was cut by 5 bases, the J end by 8 bases, with 18 bases between. CDR1 and CDR2 from the germline V gene are SEHNR and FQNEAQ (reference sequence). The CDR3 is CASSPPGASRGYTF. The CDR3 bases are TGTGCCAGCAGCCCACCAGGGGCGTCGAGGGGCTACACCTTC.

This sequence joins TRBV4-2 and TRBJ2-7, with D maybe TRBD2 (6 bases). V shed 0 bases and J shed 5 bases, with 14 bases lying between them. This CDR3 comprises 15 residues. Per germline, CDR1 LGHNA and CDR2 YNFKEQ. The CDR3 region has the DNA TGTGCCAGCAGCCAAGAAGTACTCGGGGGTAACGAGCAGTACTTC. This translates into CASSQEVLGGNEQYF.

V usage is TRBV2 and J usage is TRBJ2-5, with D possibly being TRBD2 (6 bases). V dropped 6 bases and J dropped 6 bases, with 14 bases sitting between them. The CDR3 extends over 13 amino acids. From germline, CDR1 is SNHLY and CDR2 FYNNEI. The CDR3 region has the DNA TGTGCCAGCAGGGGACTTACCTTCAAGACCCAGTACTTC. It is translated as CASRGLTFKTQYF.

The chain has TRBV19 and TRBJ1-5; D not resolved. Per germline, CDR1 LNHDA and CDR2 SQIVND (reference sequence). V lost 2 bases, J lost 5 bases, and 7 bases lay in between. This CDR3 spans 13 amino acids. The CDR3 loop reads CASSIREDQPQHF. DNA for the CDR3: TGTGCCAGTAGTATACGGGAGGATCAGCCCCAGCATTTT.

The chain recombines TRBV18 with TRBJ2-7; 12 bases map to TRBD2. The germline V gene has CDR1 KGHSH and CDR2 LQKENI. The trim removed 1 base at V and 4 bases at J, leaving 2 bases unmatched. There are 15 residues in the CDR3. CDR3 bases: TGTGCCAGCTCACCACGACTAGCGGGAGCTTACGAGCAGTACTTC. It codes for CASSPRLAGAYEQYF.

This chain links TRBV19 with TRBJ2-7, with 9 bases lining up with TRBD1. Trimming at V came to 4 bases and at J to 0 bases, leaving 13 bases not matched to a gene. Germline CDR1 LNHDA, CDR2 SQIVND (reference sequence). CDR3 length: 18 residues. The CDR3 here is CASSTSITGGQSSYEQYF. CDR3 nucleotide sequence: TGTGCCAGTAGTACATCAATTACAGGGGGCCAGAGCTCCTACGAGCAGTACTTC.

The chain links TRBV6-5 to TRBJ2-1; TRBD1 is a possible D gene (6 bases). Trimming stripped 0 bases from V and 3 bases from J, with 6 bases between. Germline values: CDR1 MNHEY, CDR2 SVGAGI. The CDR3 covers 14 residues. Here the CDR3 reads CASSYSGHYNEQFF. DNA for the CDR3: TGTGCCAGCAGTTACTCGGGACACTACAATGAGCAGTTCTTC.

This clone was detected only once. CDR3 region: CASSPLSGTGKSHGELFF. The CDR3 DNA reads TGTGCCAGCTCACCACTCTCCGGGACAGGGAAAAGTCACGGGGAGCTGTTTTTT. V and J are TRBV18 and TRBJ2-2, with TRBD1 identical over 9 bases. The V gene end was trimmed by 1 base and the J gene end by 7 bases; junction bases not matched to a gene: 13. Germline CDR1 is KGHSH and CDR2 is LQKENI. The CDR3 is made up of 18 amino acids. The full variable domain, its missing parts supplied by reference TRBV18 and TRBJ2-2, is NAGVMQNPRHLVRRRGQEARLRCSPMKGHSHVYWYRQLPEEGLKFMVYLQKENIIDESGMPKERFSAEFPKEGPSILRIQQVVRGDSAAYFCASSPLSGTGKSHGELFFGEGSRLTVL.

J is TRBJ2-6 and V is TRBV10-1; D gene ambiguous. Trimming removed 4 bases from V and 0 bases from J, with 4 bases in between. The germline V gene encodes CDR1 WNHNN and CDR2 SYGVQD (reference sequence). The CDR3 contains 14 residues. CDR3 protein: CASSAGSGANVLTF. CDR3 sequence (DNA): TGCGCCAGCAGTGCAGGCTCTGGGGCCAACGTCCTGACTTTC.

The chain uses TRBV2 and TRBJ1-5; 9 bases align to TRBD1. Germline CDR1 and CDR2: SNHLY and FYNNEI. V lost 6 bases to trimming and J lost 7 bases; unmatched junction nucleotides: 10. The CDR3 length is 15 residues. The CDR3 nucleotides are TGTGCCAGCAGGGAGGGCACAGGGGGCTACCAGCCCCAGCATTTT. Its protein is CASREGTGGYQPQHF.

This clone was seen only once. V and J are TRBV10-2 and TRBJ2-1; TRBD2 aligns across 9 bases. CDR3 length: 14 amino acids. V lost 7 bases, J lost 6 bases, and 7 bases stayed unmatched. CDR1 WSHSY and CDR2 SAAADI come from the germline V gene. CDR3 nucleotides: TGCGCCAGCATTAGCGGGAGCGGGGTCAATGAGCAGTTCTTC. Protein sequence: CASISGSGVNEQFF.